The next 25 T cell receptor beta chains were all read from a single sample in a study of beta chain features in type 1 diabetes. Isolated RNA was reverse transcribed in full, so expressed TCRB transcripts were sequenced. Measured with immunoSEQ multiplex PCR; TCRdb has only the in-frame clones, and not every one. The sample has almost 350,000 clones, 7% to 9% seen once. The specimen sequenced was central memory CD4+ T cells from blood. These receptors all come from a woman younger than 30 in good health.

V gene TRBV18 combines with J gene TRBJ1-2; 8 bases match TRBD1. The germline CDR1 and CDR2 sequences are KGHSH and LQKENI. This CDR3 has 17 amino acids. V lost 4 bases and J lost 4; bases outside the gene matches: 14. The DNA of the CDR3 is TGTGCCAGCTCACTCTTGGGGACAGGTTTGAAAGTCTATGGCTACACCTTC. Translated: CASSLLGTGLKVYGYTF.

Only a few counts were recorded for this clone. The chain couples TRBV4-3 to TRBJ1-1; no firm D call. Trimming removed 0 bases from V and 9 bases from J, with 14 bases in between. The CDR3 length is 14 residues. Germline V gives CDR1 LGHNA, CDR2 YSLEER. CDR3 loop: CASSQERSREKAFF. The CDR3 DNA reads TGCGCCAGCAGCCAAGAACGGTCTAGGGAAAAAGCTTTCTTT.

The sample holds a few counts of this clone. This chain connects TRBV11-2 to TRBJ1-5; D remains ambiguous. Trimming took off 5 bases at V and 0 bases at J, with 11 bases between the two ends. The CDR3 runs 15 residues. Germline CDR1 and CDR2: SGHAT and FQNNGV. For the CDR3, the DNA is TGTGCCAGCAGCCCGACCCCGGATAGCAATCAGCCCCAGCATTTT. Its protein is CASSPTPDSNQPQHF.

The chain has TRBV7-2 and TRBJ2-3; D not certain. Germline V gene lookup returns CDR1 SGHTA and CDR2 FQGNSA. Trimming removed 5 bases at V and 8 bases at J, with 17 bases between. The CDR3 contains 14 residues. The chain's CDR3 is CASSVLGPRGTQYF. The CDR3 coding sequence is TGTGCCAGCAGCGTTCTAGGGCCCCGCGGTACGCAGTATTTT.

The gene calls are TRBV11-1 and TRBJ1-1; possibly TRBD1 for D (6 bases). CDR1 and CDR2 (germline): SGHAT, FQDESV (reference sequence). V lost 5 bases to trimming and J lost 5 bases, with 15 bases between them. The CDR3 sequence is 14 residues long. CDR3 nucleotides: TGTGCCAGCAGCAGTAATACAGGGATGACTGAAGCTTTCTTT. This translates into CASSSNTGMTEAFF.

The genes are TRBV5-4 and TRBJ1-1; D is unresolved. The V gene lost 8 bases and the J gene lost 0 bases, with 14 bases spanning the gap. This CDR3 is 14 amino acids long. Germline V gives CDR1 SGHNT, CDR2 YYREEE (reference sequence). In DNA form, the CDR3 reads TGTGCCAGTAAAGAAGAACCTATGAACACTGAAGCTTTCTTT. This codes for CASKEEPMNTEAFF.

This clone was recorded a few times. The same CDR3 also results from other DNA sequences found in this sample. The chain recombines TRBV9 with TRBJ2-3; no firm D call. The CDR3 covers 12 residues. Germline loops: CDR1 SGDLS, CDR2 YYNGEE. Trimming shortened V by 0 bases and J by 6 bases, and 5 bases separated the two germline ends. CDR3 residues: CASSVGGDTQYF. DNA for the CDR3: TGTGCCAGCAGCGTAGGTGGGGATACGCAGTATTTT.

This chain links TRBV28 with TRBJ2-5, with TRBD1 matching 11 bases. The CDR3 covers 16 residues. J was trimmed by 5 bases and V by 6 bases; bases with no gene match: 11. The V gene's germline CDR1 is MDHEN and CDR2 SYDVKM. DNA for the CDR3: TGTGCCAGCAGACCCCCTCAGGGACAGGGGGGGGAGACCCAGTACTTC. Its protein product is CASRPPQGQGGETQYF.

This clone occurred a few times. The rearrangement uses TRBV7-3 and TRBJ2-1; TRBD2 is a possible D gene (6 bases). Germline V gene data show CDR1 as SGHTA and CDR2 as FQGTGA. Between the trimmed V and J ends, which lost 6 bases and 1 base, there was a span of 13 bases. This CDR3 contains 15 residues. This chain's CDR3 is CASSTSGVSYNEQFF. The CDR3, as DNA: TGTGCCAGCAGTACATCGGGAGTTTCCTACAATGAGCAGTTCTTC.

The rearrangement links TRBV7-9 to TRBJ2-5; TRBD2 matches 9 bases. J gave up 4 bases and V 5 bases, and 17 bases lay outside the gene matches. The CDR3 totals 18 residues. CDR1 and CDR2 (germline): SEHNR, FQNEAQ (reference sequence). The DNA of the CDR3 is TGTGCCAGCAGCCCCCTTGTCGGGCTAGCGGGATCGGGAGAGACCCAGTACTTC. Translating it yields CASSPLVGLAGSGETQYF.

This clone was counted a few times. The chain employs TRBV7-2 and TRBJ2-1; 7 bases are a match to TRBD2. Per the germline V gene, CDR1 is SGHTA and CDR2 is FQGNSA. Trimming removed 4 bases from V and 6 bases from J; junction bases left unmatched: 15. The CDR3 is 17 residues long. CDR3 loop: CASSYHAGRVRGNEQFF. DNA for the CDR3: TGTGCCAGCAGCTATCATGCAGGGAGGGTGAGAGGCAATGAGCAGTTCTTC.

This clone was observed a handful of times. The J gene is TRBJ1-4, the V gene TRBV6-6; 9 bases are shared with TRBD1. Germline V CDR1 and CDR2: MNHNY, SVGAGI (reference sequence). The ends lost 2 bases at V and 3 bases at J; junction bases unmatched: 1. This CDR3 spans 15 amino acids. CDR3 sequence reads: CASSYGQGSNEKLFF. The DNA of the CDR3 is TGTGCCAGCAGTTACGGACAGGGGTCTAATGAAAAACTGTTTTTT.

This clone was seen only a few times. The V and J genes are TRBV28 and TRBJ1-4, with 8 bases matching TRBD1. With V trimmed by 5 bases and J by 5 bases, 10 bases remained unmatched. CDR1 and CDR2 (germline): MDHEN, SYDVKM. The CDR3 has 16 amino acids. CDR3 protein: CASSTRRRDRNEKLFF. CDR3 nucleotide sequence: TGTGCCAGCAGTACTAGACGCCGGGACAGGAATGAAAAACTGTTTTTT.

Note on this clone: Other DNA variants within this sample encode the same CDR3. The gene calls are TRBV7-2 and TRBJ2-5; 8 nucleotides align to TRBD2. J gave up 2 bases and V 3 bases, and 5 bases lay outside the gene matches. Germline V CDR1 and CDR2: SGHTA, FQGNSA. The CDR3 consists of 15 residues. The CDR3 DNA is TGTGCCAGCAGCTTCATTAGCGGGAATCAAGAGACCCAGTACTTC. Translating gives CASSFISGNQETQYF.

The chain is built from TRBV21-1 and TRBJ2-3; the table's D call, TRBD1, was not checked against the DNA. TRBV21-1 is recorded as a pseudogene. The CDR3 covers 16 residues. Here the CDR3 DNA reads TGTGCCAGCAGCAAATGGTCGGACAGAAGCACAGATACGCAGTATTTT. It is translated as CASSKWSDRSTDTQYF.

There are many counts of this clone. V gene TRBV19 combines with J gene TRBJ2-2; 7 positions match TRBD1. V shed 8 bases and J 4 bases; nucleotides not matched to a gene: 10. Germline CDR1 LNHDA, CDR2 SQIVND (reference sequence). CDR3 length: 15 amino acids. CDR3 region: CASRVPGGSTGELFF. CDR3 coding DNA: TGTGCCAGTCGCGTTCCAGGGGGTAGCACCGGGGAGCTGTTTTTT.

This rearrangement joins TRBV10-3 to TRBJ2-3, with 7 bases lining up with TRBD1. The J segment lost 3 bases and the V segment lost 7 bases, leaving 7 bases of the junction unmatched. The CDR3 runs 14 residues. Germline V gives CDR1 ENHRY, CDR2 SYGVKD. Here the CDR3 reads CAIKIQGLTDTQYF. CDR3 coding DNA: TGTGCCATCAAGATACAGGGGCTTACAGATACGCAGTATTTT.

This clone was detected ten times or more. The rearrangement links TRBV5-4 to TRBJ2-3; possible D gene TRBD1, 5 bases. The CDR3 consists of 14 residues. Deletions cut 0 bases from V and 3 bases from J, with 8 bases between. CDR1 is SGHNT, CDR2 YYREEE, per germline (reference sequence). The CDR3 here is CASSLGRQTDTQYF. DNA for the CDR3: TGTGCCAGCAGCTTGGGGAGACAGACAGATACGCAGTATTTT.

The chain links TRBV27 to TRBJ1-1, with D maybe TRBD1 (5 bases). V was trimmed by 0 bases and J by 0 bases, leaving 8 bases between them. Looked up from germline, CDR1 is MNHEY and CDR2 is SMNVEV (reference sequence). The CDR3 sequence is 15 residues long. CDR3 nucleotides: TGTGCCAGCAGTTTATCATGGGGGATGAACACTGAAGCTTTCTTT. Its protein product is CASSLSWGMNTEAFF.

This clone has just a few counts. The chain combines TRBV7-6 with TRBJ2-3; 7 bases are a match to TRBD2. Germline V gene sequence: CDR1 SGHVS, CDR2 FNYEAQ. The CDR3 consists of 14 residues. J was trimmed by 6 bases and V by 4 bases; bases with no gene match: 7. The CDR3 bases are TGTGCCAGCAGCTCAGGACTAGTTTCGGATACGCAGTATTTT. It translates to CASSSGLVSDTQYF.

Comments on this clone: Other DNA variants within this sample encode the same CDR3. The rearrangement joins TRBV25-1 to TRBJ2-2; D remains unclear. Trimming removed 6 bases at V and 2 bases at J, with 7 bases between. Germline values: CDR1 MGHDK, CDR2 SYGVNS. The CDR3 consists of 13 residues. The CDR3 protein is CASRLQNTGELFF. CDR3 in DNA: TGTGCCAGCAGGCTACAAAACACCGGGGAGCTGTTTTTT.

The chain links TRBV10-2 to TRBJ2-7, with D tentatively TRBD2 (5 bases). With 2 bases removed from V and 6 bases from J, the gap between germline ends came to 8 bases. The CDR3 is made up of 12 amino acids. CDR1 WSHSY and CDR2 SAAADI come from the germline V gene. The CDR3 coding sequence is TGCGCCAGCAGTGAGACTAGACGCGAGCAGTACTTC. Residues: CASSETRREQYF.

This clone was observed a few times. The genes are TRBV27 and TRBJ2-3, with TRBD2 matching over 9 bases. V shed 9 bases and J 4 bases; nucleotides not matched to a gene: 8. This CDR3 is built from 14 residues. From germline, CDR1 is MNHEY and CDR2 SMNVEV (reference sequence). This CDR3 is CASSGSAGADTQYF. As DNA, the CDR3 is TGTGCCAGTAGCGGGAGCGCCGGAGCAGATACGCAGTATTTT.

The chain employs TRBV4-1 and TRBJ2-7; 13 bases agree with TRBD2. The CDR3 consists of 16 residues. The germline gives CDR1 MGHRA, CDR2 YSYEKL. V dropped 4 bases and J dropped 3; count of bases not matched to a gene: 6. The CDR3 spells CASSPTSGRAIYEQYF. CDR3 in DNA: TGCGCCAGCAGCCCCACTAGCGGGAGGGCCATCTACGAGCAGTACTTC.

This clone was detected only a few times. The V gene is TRBV4-3, the J gene TRBJ1-2; D is unclear. Trimming removed 7 bases at V and 7 bases at J, with 19 bases between. Germline lookup yields CDR1 LGHNA and CDR2 YSLEER. The CDR3 has 14 amino acids. CDR3 protein: CASTRTVAMGGYTF. Written as DNA, the CDR3 is TGCGCCAGCACTCGGACGGTGGCGATGGGTGGCTACACCTTC.